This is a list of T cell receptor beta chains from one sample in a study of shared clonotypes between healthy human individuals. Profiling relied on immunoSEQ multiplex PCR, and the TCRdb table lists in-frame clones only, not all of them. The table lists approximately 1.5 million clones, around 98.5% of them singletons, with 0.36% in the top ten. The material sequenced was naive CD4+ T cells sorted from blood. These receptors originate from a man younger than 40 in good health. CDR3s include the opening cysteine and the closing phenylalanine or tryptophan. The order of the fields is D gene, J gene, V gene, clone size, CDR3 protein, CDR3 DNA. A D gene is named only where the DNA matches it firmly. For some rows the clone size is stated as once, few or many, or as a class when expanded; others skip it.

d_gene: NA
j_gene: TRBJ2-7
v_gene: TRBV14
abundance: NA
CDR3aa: CASSQDRVLPYEQYF
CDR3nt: TGTGCCAGCAGCCAAGACAGGGTTCTCCCCTACGAGCAGTACTTC

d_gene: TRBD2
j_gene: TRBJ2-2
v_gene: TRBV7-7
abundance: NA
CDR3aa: CASSSSSGGWTGELFF
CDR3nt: TGTGCTAGCAGCTCGTCTAGCGGGGGATGGACCGGGGAGCTGTTTTTT

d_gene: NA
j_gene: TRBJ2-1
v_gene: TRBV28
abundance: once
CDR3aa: CASSFPRLGNEQFF
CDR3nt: TGTGCCAGCAGTTTCCCCCGCCTTGGCAATGAGCAGTTCTTC

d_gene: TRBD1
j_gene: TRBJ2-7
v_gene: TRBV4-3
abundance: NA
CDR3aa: CASSPGDRGRPYEQYF
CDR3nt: TGCGCCAGCAGCCCAGGAGACAGGGGGCGGCCCTACGAGCAGTACTTC

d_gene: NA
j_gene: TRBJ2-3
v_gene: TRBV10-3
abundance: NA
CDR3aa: CAISGGSTDTQYF
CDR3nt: TGTGCCATCAGTGGAGGAAGCACAGATACGCAGTATTTT

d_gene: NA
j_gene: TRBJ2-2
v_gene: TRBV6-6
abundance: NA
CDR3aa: CASSYVPGTGELFF
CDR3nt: TGTGCCAGCAGTTACGTCCCAGGCACCGGGGAGCTGTTTTTT

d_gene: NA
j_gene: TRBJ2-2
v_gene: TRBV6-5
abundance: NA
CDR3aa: CASSYSGRNTGELFF
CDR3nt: TGTGCCAGCAGTTACTCCGGGAGGAACACCGGGGAGCTGTTTTTT

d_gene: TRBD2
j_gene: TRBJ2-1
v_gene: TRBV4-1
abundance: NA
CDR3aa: CASSQGLAGAFEQFF
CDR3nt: TGCGCCAGCAGCCAAGGACTAGCGGGAGCCTTTGAGCAGTTCTTC

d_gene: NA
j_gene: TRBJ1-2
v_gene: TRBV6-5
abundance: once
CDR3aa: CASSYSTPGSPYGYTF
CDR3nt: TGTGCCAGCAGTTACTCGACTCCCGGGTCCCCCTACGGCTACACCTTC

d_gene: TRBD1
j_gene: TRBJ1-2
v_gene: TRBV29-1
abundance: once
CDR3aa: CSVGTGNNYGYTF
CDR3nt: TGCAGCGTTGGGACAGGGAACAACTATGGCTACACCTTC

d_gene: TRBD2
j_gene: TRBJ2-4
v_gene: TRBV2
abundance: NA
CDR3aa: CASSSQRDSIQYF
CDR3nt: TGTGCCAGCAGTTCCCAGCGGGATAGCATTCAGTACTTC

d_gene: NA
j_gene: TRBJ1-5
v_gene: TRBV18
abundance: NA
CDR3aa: CASSPKYSNQPQHF
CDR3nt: TGTGCCAGCTCCCCAAAATATAGCAATCAGCCCCAGCATTTT

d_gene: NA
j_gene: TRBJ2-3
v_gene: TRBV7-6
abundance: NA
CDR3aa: CASSFSAGHTDTQYF
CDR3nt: TGTGCCAGCAGCTTTTCAGCGGGCCACACAGATACGCAGTATTTT

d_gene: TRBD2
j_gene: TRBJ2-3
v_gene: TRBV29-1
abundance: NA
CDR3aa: CRLGVAGATDTQYF
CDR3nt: TGCAGGTTGGGGGTTGCGGGAGCAACAGATACGCAGTATTTT

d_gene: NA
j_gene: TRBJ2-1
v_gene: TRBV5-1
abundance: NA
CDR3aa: CASRTGANEQFF
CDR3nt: TGCGCCAGCAGAACCGGGGCCAATGAGCAGTTCTTC

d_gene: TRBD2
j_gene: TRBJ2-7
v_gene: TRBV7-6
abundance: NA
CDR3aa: CASSLRLAGDFSYEQYF
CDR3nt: TGTGCCAGCAGCCTCCGACTAGCGGGAGACTTTTCCTACGAGCAGTACTTC

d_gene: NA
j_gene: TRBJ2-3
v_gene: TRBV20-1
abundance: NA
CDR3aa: CSALFEDTQYF
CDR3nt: TGCAGTGCTCTCTTTGAAGATACGCAGTATTTT

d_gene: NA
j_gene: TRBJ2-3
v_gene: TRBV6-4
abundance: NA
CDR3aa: CASSSSLVTDTQYF
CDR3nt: TGTGCCAGCAGTTCCTCTTTGGTCACAGATACGCAGTATTTT

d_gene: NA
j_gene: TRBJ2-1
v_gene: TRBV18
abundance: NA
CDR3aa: CASSPVGLNEQFF
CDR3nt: TGTGCCAGCTCACCGGTCGGTTTAAATGAGCAGTTCTTC

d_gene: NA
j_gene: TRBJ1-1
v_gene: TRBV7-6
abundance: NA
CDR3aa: CASSGDRARNTEAFF
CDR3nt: TGTGCCAGCAGCGGGGACCGGGCCAGGAACACTGAAGCTTTCTTT

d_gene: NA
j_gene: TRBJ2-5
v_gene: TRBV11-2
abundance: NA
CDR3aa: CASSLVGTVQETQYF
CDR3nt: TGTGCCAGCAGCTTAGTCGGGACGGTACAAGAGACCCAGTACTTC

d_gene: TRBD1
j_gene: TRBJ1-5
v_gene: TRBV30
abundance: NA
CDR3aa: CAWSLRQGLNQPQHF
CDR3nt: TGTGCCTGGAGTCTTCGACAGGGCCTTAATCAGCCCCAGCATTTT

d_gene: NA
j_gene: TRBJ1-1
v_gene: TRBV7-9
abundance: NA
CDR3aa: CASSWSNTEAFF
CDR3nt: TGTGCCAGCAGCTGGTCGAACACTGAAGCTTTCTTT

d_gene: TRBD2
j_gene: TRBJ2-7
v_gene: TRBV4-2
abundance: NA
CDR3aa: CASSAGLAGVTYEQYF
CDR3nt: TGTGCCAGCAGCGCGGGACTAGCGGGAGTAACCTACGAGCAGTACTTC

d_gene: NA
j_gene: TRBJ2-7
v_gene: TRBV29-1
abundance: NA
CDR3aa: CSVVLLGYSYEQYF
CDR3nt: TGCAGCGTCGTCCTGCTCGGCTACTCCTACGAGCAGTACTTC

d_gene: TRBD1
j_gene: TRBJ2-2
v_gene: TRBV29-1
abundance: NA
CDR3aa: CSVFGDRGDGGELFF
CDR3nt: TGCAGCGTTTTTGGCGACAGGGGGGACGGCGGGGAGCTGTTTTTT

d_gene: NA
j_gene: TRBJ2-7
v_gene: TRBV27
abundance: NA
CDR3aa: CASSLAGAYEQYF
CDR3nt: TGTGCCAGCAGTTTAGCCGGGGCCTACGAGCAGTACTTC

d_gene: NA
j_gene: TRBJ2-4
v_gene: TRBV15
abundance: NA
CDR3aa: CATSRDIAADIQYF
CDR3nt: TGTGCCACCAGCAGAGATATAGCCGCGGACATTCAGTACTTC

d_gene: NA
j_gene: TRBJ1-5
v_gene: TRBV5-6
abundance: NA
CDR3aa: CASSLRVSNQPQHF
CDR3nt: TGTGCCAGCAGCCTTCGGGTTAGCAATCAGCCCCAGCATTTT

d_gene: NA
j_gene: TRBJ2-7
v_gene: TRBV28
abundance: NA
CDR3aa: CASRAGLAVAYEQYF
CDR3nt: TGTGCCAGCAGGGCGGGCCTAGCTGTGGCCTACGAGCAGTACTTC

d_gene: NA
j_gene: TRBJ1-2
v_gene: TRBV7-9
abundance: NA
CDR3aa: CASSPPSATAGGYTF
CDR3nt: TGTGCCAGCAGCCCCCCAAGCGCGACAGCGGGTGGCTACACCTTC

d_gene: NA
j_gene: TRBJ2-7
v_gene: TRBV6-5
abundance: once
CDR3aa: CASSYSLGDEQYF
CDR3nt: TGTGCCAGCAGTTACTCCCTGGGGGACGAGCAGTACTTC

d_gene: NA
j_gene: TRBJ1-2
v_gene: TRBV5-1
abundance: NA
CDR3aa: CASSRTAFQGAYGYTF
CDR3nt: TGCGCCAGCAGCAGGACAGCCTTCCAAGGGGCTTATGGCTACACCTTC

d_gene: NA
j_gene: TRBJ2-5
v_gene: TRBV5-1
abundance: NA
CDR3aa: CASSLGRGQETQYF
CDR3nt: TGCGCCAGCAGCTTAGGACGGGGGCAAGAGACCCAGTACTTC

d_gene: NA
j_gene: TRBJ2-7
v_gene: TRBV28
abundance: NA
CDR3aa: CASSKQGRSSYEQYF
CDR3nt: TGTGCCAGCAGTAAACAGGGTAGGAGCTCCTACGAGCAGTACTTC

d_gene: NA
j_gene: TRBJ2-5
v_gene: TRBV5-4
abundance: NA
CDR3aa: CASSFTGAEGTQYF
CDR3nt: TGTGCCAGCAGCTTTACAGGAGCCGAGGGGACCCAGTACTTC

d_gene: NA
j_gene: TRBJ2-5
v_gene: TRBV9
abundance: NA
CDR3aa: CASSVATTETQYF
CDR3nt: TGTGCCAGCAGCGTAGCGACAACGGAGACCCAGTACTTC

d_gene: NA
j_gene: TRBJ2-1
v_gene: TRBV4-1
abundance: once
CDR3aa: CASSQGLASPYNEQFF
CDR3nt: TGCGCCAGCAGCCAAGGTCTAGCCTCTCCCTACAATGAGCAGTTCTTC

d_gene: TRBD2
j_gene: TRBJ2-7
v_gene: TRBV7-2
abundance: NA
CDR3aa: CASSFRAGEEYEQYF
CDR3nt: TGTGCCAGCAGCTTTCGAGCGGGAGAGGAGTACGAGCAGTACTTC

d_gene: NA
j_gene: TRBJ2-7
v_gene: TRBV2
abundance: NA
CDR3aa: CASSESEGQLYEQYF
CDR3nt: TGTGCCAGCAGTGAATCGGAGGGACAGCTTTACGAGCAGTACTTC

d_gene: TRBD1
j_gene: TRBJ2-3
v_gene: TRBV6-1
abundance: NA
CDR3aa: CASSGRLTGTDTQYF
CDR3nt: TGTGCCAGCAGTGGACGCCTGACAGGGACAGATACGCAGTATTTT

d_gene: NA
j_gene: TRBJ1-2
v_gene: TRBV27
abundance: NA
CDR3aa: CASTDLPSYGYTF
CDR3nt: TGTGCCAGCACTGACCTACCTTCCTATGGCTACACCTTC

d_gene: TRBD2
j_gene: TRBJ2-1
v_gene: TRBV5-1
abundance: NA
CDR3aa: CASSSLSGRARYNEQFF
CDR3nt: TGCGCCAGCAGCTCCTTAAGCGGGAGGGCCAGATACAATGAGCAGTTCTTC

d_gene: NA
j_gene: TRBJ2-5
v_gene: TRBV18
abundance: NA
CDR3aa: CASSGEETQYF
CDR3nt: TGTGCCAGCTCAGGAGAAGAGACCCAGTACTTC

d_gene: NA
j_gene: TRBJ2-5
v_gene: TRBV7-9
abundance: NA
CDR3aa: CASSLARSFKMGETQYF
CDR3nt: TGTGCCAGCAGCTTAGCGCGATCCTTTAAAATGGGAGAGACCCAGTACTTC

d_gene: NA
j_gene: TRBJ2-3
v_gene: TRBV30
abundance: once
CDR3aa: CAWSVLRGSGDTQYF
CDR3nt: TGTGCCTGGAGTGTACTACGGGGGAGTGGGGATACGCAGTATTTT

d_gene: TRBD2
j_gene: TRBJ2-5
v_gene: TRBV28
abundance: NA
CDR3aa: CASGIRLAGAAQYF
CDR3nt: TGTGCCAGCGGAATAAGACTAGCGGGAGCGGCCCAGTACTTC

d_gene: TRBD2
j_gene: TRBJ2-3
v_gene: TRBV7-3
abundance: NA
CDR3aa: CASSTIAGGEADTQYF
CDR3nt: TGTGCCAGCAGCACTATAGCGGGAGGGGAGGCAGATACGCAGTATTTT

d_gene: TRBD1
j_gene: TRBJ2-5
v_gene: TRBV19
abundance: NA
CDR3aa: CASGRRGSRGETQYF
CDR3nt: TGTGCCAGTGGACGCAGGGGGTCTAGGGGAGAGACCCAGTACTTC

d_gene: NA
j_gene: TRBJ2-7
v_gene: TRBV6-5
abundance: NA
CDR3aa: CASSRTADYEQYF
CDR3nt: TGTGCCAGCAGTAGGACAGCAGACTACGAGCAGTACTTC

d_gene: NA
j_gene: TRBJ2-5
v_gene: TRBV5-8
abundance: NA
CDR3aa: CASSFGGLETQYF
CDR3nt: TGTGCCAGCAGCTTCGGGGGGCTAGAGACCCAGTACTTC

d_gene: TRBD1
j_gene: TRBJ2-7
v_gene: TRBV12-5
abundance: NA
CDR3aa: CATTNPTGSSYEQYF
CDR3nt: TGTGCTACTACCAACCCGACAGGGAGCTCCTACGAGCAGTACTTC

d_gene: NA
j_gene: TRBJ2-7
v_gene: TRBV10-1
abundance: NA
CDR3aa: CASSRTGVLYEQYF
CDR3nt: TGCGCCAGCAGTCGAACGGGAGTTCTCTACGAGCAGTACTTC

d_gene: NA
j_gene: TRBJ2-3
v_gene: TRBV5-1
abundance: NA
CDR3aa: CASSLAAASSTDTQYF
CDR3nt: TGCGCCAGCAGCTTGGCCGCAGCCTCTAGCACAGATACGCAGTATTTT

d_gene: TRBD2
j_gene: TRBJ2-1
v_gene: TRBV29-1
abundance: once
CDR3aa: CSVEDLGLAVSYNEQFF
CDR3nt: TGCAGCGTTGAAGATTTGGGACTAGCGGTATCCTACAATGAGCAGTTCTTC

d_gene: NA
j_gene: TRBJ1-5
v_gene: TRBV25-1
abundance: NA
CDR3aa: CASSAGSIGVGGAPQHF
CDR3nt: TGTGCCAGCAGTGCGGGCTCTATAGGGGTCGGCGGGGCGCCCCAGCATTTT

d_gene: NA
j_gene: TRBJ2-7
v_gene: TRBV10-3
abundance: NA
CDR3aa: CAIGGIDEQYF
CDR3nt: TGTGCCATCGGGGGGATCGACGAGCAGTACTTC

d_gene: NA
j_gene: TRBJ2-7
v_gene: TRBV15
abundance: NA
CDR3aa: CATSRENRANYEQYF
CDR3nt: TGTGCCACCAGCAGAGAAAATAGGGCCAACTACGAGCAGTACTTC

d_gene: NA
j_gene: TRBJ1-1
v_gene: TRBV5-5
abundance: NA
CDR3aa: CASSLRRGRHLNTEAFF
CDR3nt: TGTGCCAGCAGCTTGCGAAGGGGCAGACACTTGAACACTGAAGCTTTCTTT

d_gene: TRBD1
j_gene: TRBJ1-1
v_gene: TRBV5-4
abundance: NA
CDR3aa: CASSLGDRVKTEAFF
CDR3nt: TGTGCCAGCAGCTTGGGGGACAGGGTAAAGACTGAAGCTTTCTTT